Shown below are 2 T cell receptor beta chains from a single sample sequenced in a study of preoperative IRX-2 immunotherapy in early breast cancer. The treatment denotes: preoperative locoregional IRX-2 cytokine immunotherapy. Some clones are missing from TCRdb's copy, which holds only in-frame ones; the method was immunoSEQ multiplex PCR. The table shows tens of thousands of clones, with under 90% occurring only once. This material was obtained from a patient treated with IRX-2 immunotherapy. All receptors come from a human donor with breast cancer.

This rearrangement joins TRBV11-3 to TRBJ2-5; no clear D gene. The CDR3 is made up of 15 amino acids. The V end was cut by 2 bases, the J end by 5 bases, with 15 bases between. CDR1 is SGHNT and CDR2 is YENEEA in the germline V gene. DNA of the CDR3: TGTGCCAGCAGCTTATCCCGATCGAGGCGGGAGACCCAGTACTTC. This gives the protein CASSLSRSRRETQYF.

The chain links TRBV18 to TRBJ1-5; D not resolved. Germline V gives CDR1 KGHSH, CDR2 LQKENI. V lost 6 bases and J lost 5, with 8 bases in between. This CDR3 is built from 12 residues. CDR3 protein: CASSRLDQPQHF. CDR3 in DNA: TGTGCCAGCTCTCGACTGGATCAGCCCCAGCATTTT.